Listed below are T cell receptor beta chains from one sample, sequenced in a study of CD8+CD57+ T cells in acquired aplastic anemia. TCRdb analysed the reads with MiXCR anew, one entry per CDR3 protein. Of 150,000 to 200,000 distinct CDR3 sequences listed, about 48% are singletons. Sequences were obtained from sorted CD4+, CD8+, or CD8+CD57+ T cells (not recorded which) from PBMCs. The receptors originated from a human donor in good health. CDR3s include the opening cysteine and the closing phenylalanine or tryptophan. The order of the fields is D gene, V gene, J gene, CDR3 length, clone size, CDR3 DNA, CDR3 protein. The D gene is left open where the match is weak. Where a row states a size, it is once, few, many or the class of an expanded clone; other rows omit it.

D gene: .; V gene: TRBV29-1; J gene: TRBJ2-5; CDR3 length: 13; clone size: many; CDR3 DNA: TGCAGCGTTGAAGATCGGGGGAAACAGTCCCAGTACTTC; CDR3 protein: CSVEDRGKQSQYF
D gene: .; V gene: TRBV9; J gene: TRBJ2-1; CDR3 length: 15; clone size: .; CDR3 DNA: TGTGCCAGCAGCGTAGGATTGGGCCCCTACAATGAGCAGTTCTTC; CDR3 protein: CASSVGLGPYNEQFF
D gene: TRBD1; V gene: TRBV15; J gene: TRBJ1-1; CDR3 length: 15; clone size: .; CDR3 DNA: TGTGCCACCAGCAGACAGCAGGGGGGAAACGCTGAAGCTTTCTTT; CDR3 protein: CATSRQQGGNAEAFF
D gene: .; V gene: TRBV4-1; J gene: TRBJ1-1; CDR3 length: 15; clone size: many; CDR3 DNA: TGCGCCAGCAGCCGGGGGAGACCTACGGGCACTGAAGCTTTCTTT; CDR3 protein: CASSRGRPTGTEAFF
D gene: .; V gene: TRBV10-3; J gene: TRBJ2-1; CDR3 length: 15; clone size: many; CDR3 DNA: TGTGCCATCAGTGGGGGGGCAGGGGTTCGGAATGAGCAGTTCTTC; CDR3 protein: CAISGGAGVRNEQFF
D gene: .; V gene: TRBV2; J gene: TRBJ2-3; CDR3 length: 14; clone size: once; CDR3 DNA: TGTGCCAGCGGGCGGGACCGGAGCACAGATACGCAGTATTTT; CDR3 protein: CASGRDRSTDTQYF
D gene: .; V gene: TRBV7-2; J gene: TRBJ1-3; CDR3 length: 16; clone size: many; CDR3 DNA: TGTGCCAGCAGCTTATTTACGGAACCCTCTGGAAACACCATATATTTT; CDR3 protein: CASSLFTEPSGNTIYF
D gene: TRBD1; V gene: TRBV5-3; J gene: TRBJ1-6; CDR3 length: 13; clone size: .; CDR3 DNA: TGTGCCAGCAGCTCCCGGGACAGGGATATCCTCCACTTT; CDR3 protein: CASSSRDRDILHF
D gene: TRBD2; V gene: TRBV10-3; J gene: TRBJ2-1; CDR3 length: 15; clone size: few; CDR3 DNA: TGTGCCAGCAGTTACATAGCGGGGGGGGGGACTGAGCAGTTCTTC; CDR3 protein: CASSYIAGGGTEQFF
D gene: .; V gene: TRBV11-2; J gene: TRBJ1-6; CDR3 length: 17; clone size: many; CDR3 DNA: TGTGCCAGCAGCCTAAAGGGACTGAGCTCCTATAATTCACCCCTCCACTTT; CDR3 protein: CASSLKGLSSYNSPLHF
D gene: TRBD2; V gene: TRBV5-1; J gene: TRBJ2-3; CDR3 length: 17; clone size: many; CDR3 DNA: TGCGCCAGCAGCTTGGGCTCTAGCGGGAGGCTCACAGATACGCAGTATTTT; CDR3 protein: CASSLGSSGRLTDTQYF
D gene: .; V gene: TRBV9; J gene: TRBJ1-1; CDR3 length: 13; clone size: few; CDR3 DNA: TGTGCCAGCAGCGAAGCAGGGTCGCCTGAAGCTTTCTTT; CDR3 protein: CASSEAGSPEAFF
D gene: .; V gene: TRBV29-1; J gene: TRBJ1-2; CDR3 length: 11; clone size: .; CDR3 DNA: TGCAGCGTTGCCCGGGAGGGAGGCTACACCTTC; CDR3 protein: CSVAREGGYTF
D gene: .; V gene: TRBV14; J gene: TRBJ2-7; CDR3 length: 15; clone size: once; CDR3 DNA: TGTGCCAGCAGCCAAGTCGGCCGAAGCTCCTACGAGCAGTACTTC; CDR3 protein: CASSQVGRSSYEQYF
D gene: .; V gene: TRBV20-1; J gene: TRBJ2-7; CDR3 length: 15; clone size: .; CDR3 DNA: TGCAGTGCTAGGCGGTCAAAATCCACAGCCTACGAGCAGTACTTC; CDR3 protein: CSARRSKSTAYEQYF
D gene: .; V gene: TRBV10-3; J gene: TRBJ2-7; CDR3 length: 14; clone size: .; CDR3 DNA: TGTGCCATCAGTGAGGCGGGACGCACCTACGAGCAGTACTTC; CDR3 protein: CAISEAGRTYEQYF
D gene: .; V gene: TRBV7-7; J gene: TRBJ2-2; CDR3 length: 12; clone size: few; CDR3 DNA: TGTGCTAGCAGCTCTGAGCGCGGGGAGCTGTTTTTT; CDR3 protein: CASSSERGELFF
D gene: .; V gene: TRBV7-8; J gene: TRBJ2-7; CDR3 length: 15; clone size: many; CDR3 DNA: TGTGCCAGCAGCTCAGCCGGGGGGCTATCCTACGAGCAGTACTTC; CDR3 protein: CASSSAGGLSYEQYF
D gene: .; V gene: TRBV2; J gene: TRBJ2-7; CDR3 length: 17; clone size: .; CDR3 DNA: TGTGCCAGCAGTCCTAGGGGGCGCACTAGCGGATCCTACGAGCAGTACTTC; CDR3 protein: CASSPRGRTSGSYEQYF
D gene: TRBD1; V gene: TRBV6-4; J gene: TRBJ1-6; CDR3 length: 15; clone size: few; CDR3 DNA: TGTGCCAGCAGTGACCGGACAGGGGGAAATTCACCCCTCCACTTT; CDR3 protein: CASSDRTGGNSPLHF
D gene: TRBD1; V gene: TRBV29-1; J gene: TRBJ2-7; CDR3 length: 16; clone size: once; CDR3 DNA: TGCAGCGTTGAAGGCCAGAGGACAGGGGTGTCAAGAGAGCAGTACTTC; CDR3 protein: CSVEGQRTGVSREQYF
D gene: .; V gene: TRBV24-1; J gene: TRBJ2-1; CDR3 length: 16; clone size: .; CDR3 DNA: TGTGCCACCAGTGATTCTAGGACTCGACACTCCAATGAGCAGTTCTTC; CDR3 protein: CATSDSRTRHSNEQFF
D gene: TRBD2; V gene: TRBV6-5; J gene: TRBJ2-7; CDR3 length: 17; clone size: many; CDR3 DNA: TGTGCCAGCAGTTACGCACTCGGACTAGAGCGGGAGGCCTCGCAGTACTTC; CDR3 protein: CASSYALGLEREASQYF
D gene: .; V gene: TRBV25-1; J gene: TRBJ1-1; CDR3 length: 16; clone size: many; CDR3 DNA: TGTGCCAGCAGTGAAACAAGGGTAGGGCGGGGCACTGAAGCTTTCTTT; CDR3 protein: CASSETRVGRGTEAFF
D gene: .; V gene: TRBV13; J gene: TRBJ1-6; CDR3 length: 16; clone size: .; CDR3 DNA: TGTGCCAGCAGTTTAGGGGGTGGCTCCTATAATTCACCCCTCCACTTT; CDR3 protein: CASSLGGGSYNSPLHF
D gene: .; V gene: TRBV19; J gene: TRBJ2-7; CDR3 length: 12; clone size: few; CDR3 DNA: TGTGCCACCACAGGGTCGCTGTACGAGCAGTACTTC; CDR3 protein: CATTGSLYEQYF
D gene: .; V gene: TRBV24-1; J gene: TRBJ1-5; CDR3 length: 13; clone size: few; CDR3 DNA: TGTGCCACCAGTTTGGCTCCCAATCAGCCCCAGCATTTT; CDR3 protein: CATSLAPNQPQHF
D gene: TRBD2; V gene: TRBV9; J gene: TRBJ2-3; CDR3 length: 17; clone size: .; CDR3 DNA: TGTGCCAGCAGCGCCGGACTAGCGGGGGGGAATACAGATACGCAGTATTTT; CDR3 protein: CASSAGLAGGNTDTQYF
D gene: TRBD2; V gene: TRBV29-1; J gene: TRBJ2-7; CDR3 length: 12; clone size: many; CDR3 DNA: TGCAGCGGGTGGGACTACTCCTACGAGCAGTACTTC; CDR3 protein: CSGWDYSYEQYF
D gene: TRBD1; V gene: TRBV2; J gene: TRBJ1-2; CDR3 length: 14; clone size: many; CDR3 DNA: TGTGCCAGCAGTGAATGGGCAGGGGGCTATGGCTACACCTTC; CDR3 protein: CASSEWAGGYGYTF
D gene: TRBD1; V gene: TRBV19; J gene: TRBJ1-5; CDR3 length: 16; clone size: many; CDR3 DNA: TGTGCCAGTAGTATTCCGGGACAGCTAGGCAATCAGCCCCAGCATTTT; CDR3 protein: CASSIPGQLGNQPQHF
D gene: TRBD2; V gene: TRBV11-2; J gene: TRBJ2-1; CDR3 length: 16; clone size: .; CDR3 DNA: TGTGCCAGCAGCTTTGAGATTAGCGGGAGTGACAATGAGCAGTTCTTC; CDR3 protein: CASSFEISGSDNEQFF
D gene: .; V gene: TRBV10-3; J gene: TRBJ1-1; CDR3 length: 14; clone size: many; CDR3 DNA: TGTGCCATCAGTGAGTCGGAATTACTTACTGAAGCTTTCTTT; CDR3 protein: CAISESELLTEAFF
D gene: .; V gene: TRBV4-1; J gene: TRBJ1-3; CDR3 length: 12; clone size: many; CDR3 DNA: TGCGCCAGCAGCCAGGGCCGAAACACCATATATTTT; CDR3 protein: CASSQGRNTIYF
D gene: .; V gene: TRBV2; J gene: TRBJ1-1; CDR3 length: 15; clone size: .; CDR3 DNA: TGTGCCAGCAGTGAATGGGCAGGGTCAAAGGCAGAAGCTTTCTTT; CDR3 protein: CASSEWAGSKAEAFF
D gene: .; V gene: TRBV3-1; J gene: TRBJ1-5; CDR3 length: 14; clone size: .; CDR3 DNA: TGTGCCAGCAGCCAAACGGTAAACAATCAGCTCCAGCATTTT; CDR3 protein: CASSQTVNNQLQHF
D gene: .; V gene: TRBV4-3; J gene: TRBJ1-1; CDR3 length: 14; clone size: few; CDR3 DNA: TGCGCCAGCAGCCAAGATATCAGGGTCCCTGAAGCTTTCTTT; CDR3 protein: CASSQDIRVPEAFF
D gene: TRBD1; V gene: TRBV19; J gene: TRBJ1-3; CDR3 length: 14; clone size: many; CDR3 DNA: TGTGCCAGTAGCCGGACAGGTTTATCGAACACCATATATTTT; CDR3 protein: CASSRTGLSNTIYF
D gene: .; V gene: TRBV11-2; J gene: TRBJ1-3; CDR3 length: 17; clone size: many; CDR3 DNA: TGTGCCAGCAGCTTAGACAGGGCAGGCCGCTCTGGAAACACCATATATTTT; CDR3 protein: CASSLDRAGRSGNTIYF
D gene: .; V gene: TRBV25-1; J gene: TRBJ1-3; CDR3 length: 13; clone size: many; CDR3 DNA: TGTGCCAGCAGCACACCCGGTGGAAACACCGTATATTTT; CDR3 protein: CASSTPGGNTVYF
D gene: .; V gene: TRBV20-1; J gene: TRBJ1-1; CDR3 length: 12; clone size: many; CDR3 DNA: TGCAGTGCTAGGGGGCCCCGGACTGAAGCTTTCTTT; CDR3 protein: CSARGPRTEAFF
D gene: .; V gene: TRBV5-8; J gene: TRBJ1-6; CDR3 length: 17; clone size: many; CDR3 DNA: TGTGCCAGCAGCTTGAAAGTTTCCGGGACTTCTGATTCACCCCTCCACTTT; CDR3 protein: CASSLKVSGTSDSPLHF
D gene: .; V gene: TRBV7-9; J gene: TRBJ2-7; CDR3 length: 12; clone size: .; CDR3 DNA: TGTGCCAGCAGCTTTACAGCCTACGAGCAGTACTTC; CDR3 protein: CASSFTAYEQYF
D gene: TRBD2; V gene: TRBV15; J gene: TRBJ2-7; CDR3 length: 17; clone size: .; CDR3 DNA: TGTGCCACCAGCAGAGATCGGACTAGCCTGGGCTCCTACGAGCAGTACTTC; CDR3 protein: CATSRDRTSLGSYEQYF
D gene: TRBD2; V gene: TRBV5-4; J gene: TRBJ2-7; CDR3 length: 15; clone size: .; CDR3 DNA: TGTGCCAGCAGCTTGGAGCGGGAGTACTCCTACGAGCAGTACTTC; CDR3 protein: CASSLEREYSYEQYF
D gene: .; V gene: TRBV7-6; J gene: TRBJ1-4; CDR3 length: 14; clone size: many; CDR3 DNA: TGTGCCAGCAGCCCCAGGGCCACTAATGAAAAACTGTTTTTT; CDR3 protein: CASSPRATNEKLFF
D gene: .; V gene: TRBV7-9; J gene: TRBJ2-7; CDR3 length: 13; clone size: .; CDR3 DNA: TGTGCCAGCAGCGCCGACAGCTCCTACGAGCAGTACTTC; CDR3 protein: CASSADSSYEQYF
D gene: .; V gene: TRBV7-9; J gene: TRBJ2-4; CDR3 length: 13; clone size: .; CDR3 DNA: TGTGCCAGCATGGAGACGGGACAAAACATTCAGTACTTC; CDR3 protein: CASMETGQNIQYF
D gene: .; V gene: TRBV6-2/TRBV6-3; J gene: TRBJ1-5; CDR3 length: 12; clone size: .; CDR3 DNA: TGTGCCAGCAGTTACTCGATTGAGACCCAGCATTTT; CDR3 protein: CASSYSIETQHF
D gene: .; V gene: TRBV5-6; J gene: TRBJ1-5; CDR3 length: 15; clone size: many; CDR3 DNA: TGTGCCAGCAGCTATGGGGCAGGGCACAATCAGCCCCAGCATTTT; CDR3 protein: CASSYGAGHNQPQHF
D gene: .; V gene: TRBV5-1; J gene: TRBJ1-1; CDR3 length: 13; clone size: .; CDR3 DNA: TGCGCCAGCAGCACCCAGCTCGGGGCTGAAGCTTTCTTT; CDR3 protein: CASSTQLGAEAFF
D gene: .; V gene: TRBV5-1; J gene: TRBJ1-4; CDR3 length: 12; clone size: many; CDR3 DNA: TGCGCCAGCAGTTTGGGGGGCCCGGTACTGTTTTTT; CDR3 protein: CASSLGGPVLFF
D gene: .; V gene: TRBV9; J gene: TRBJ1-4; CDR3 length: 13; clone size: many; CDR3 DNA: TGTGCCAGCAGCGTAGCTCCTAATGAAAAACTGTTTTTT; CDR3 protein: CASSVAPNEKLFF
D gene: TRBD2; V gene: TRBV20-1; J gene: TRBJ2-5; CDR3 length: 13; clone size: many; CDR3 DNA: TGCAGTGCTAGAAAGGGACTACAAGAGACCCAGTACTTC; CDR3 protein: CSARKGLQETQYF
D gene: .; V gene: TRBV5-1; J gene: TRBJ2-5; CDR3 length: 15; clone size: .; CDR3 DNA: TGCGCCAGCTCCTCACTCGGGATGCCCCAAGAGACCCAGTACTTC; CDR3 protein: CASSSLGMPQETQYF
D gene: TRBD1; V gene: TRBV19; J gene: TRBJ2-3; CDR3 length: 16; clone size: .; CDR3 DNA: TGTGCCAGTAGTGCTCGGACAGGGGGCGGCACAGATACGCAGTATTTT; CDR3 protein: CASSARTGGGTDTQYF
D gene: .; V gene: TRBV6-1; J gene: TRBJ1-5; CDR3 length: 16; clone size: many; CDR3 DNA: TGTGCCAGCAGTGACCGCGGAGGGTCGGGCAATCAGCCCCAGCATTTT; CDR3 protein: CASSDRGGSGNQPQHF
D gene: .; V gene: TRBV5-4; J gene: TRBJ2-7; CDR3 length: 14; clone size: .; CDR3 DNA: TGTGCCAGCAGCCACCCCGACCAGGAACGGGAGCAGTACTTC; CDR3 protein: CASSHPDQEREQYF
D gene: .; V gene: TRBV27; J gene: TRBJ2-1; CDR3 length: 14; clone size: once; CDR3 DNA: TGTGCCAGCAGTCCCGGGACAAGACCGAATGAGCAGTCCTTC; CDR3 protein: CASSPGTRPNEQSF